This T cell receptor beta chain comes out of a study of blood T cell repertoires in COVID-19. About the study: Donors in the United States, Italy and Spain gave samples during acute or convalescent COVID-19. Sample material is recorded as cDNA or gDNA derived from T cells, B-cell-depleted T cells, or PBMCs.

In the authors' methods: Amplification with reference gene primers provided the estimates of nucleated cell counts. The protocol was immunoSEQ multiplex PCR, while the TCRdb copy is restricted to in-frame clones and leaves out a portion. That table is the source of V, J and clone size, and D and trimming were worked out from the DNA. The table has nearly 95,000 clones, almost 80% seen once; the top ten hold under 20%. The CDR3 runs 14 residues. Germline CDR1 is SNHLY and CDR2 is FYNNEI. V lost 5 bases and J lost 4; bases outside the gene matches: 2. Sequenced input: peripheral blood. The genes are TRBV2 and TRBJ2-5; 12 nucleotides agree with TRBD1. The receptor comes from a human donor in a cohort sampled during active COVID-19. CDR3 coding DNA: TGTGCCAGCAGTCGGGACAGGGGGCGAGAGACCCAGTACTTC. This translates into CASSRDRGRETQYF.